The clone carrying this TCR beta chain has just a few counts. What it binds is unknown. Each CDR3 protein gets one entry after TCRdb re-called the 5' RACE reads with MiXCR. Found here are approximately 230,000 distinct CDR3 sequences, 5.5% to 7.5% of them singletons; the top ten hold about 14%. The sample belongs to a study of identical twins. The study's findings and limits: While abundant cord blood beta clonotypes carried fewer insertions, memory repertoires showed no such pattern.

Germline V CDR1 and CDR2: DFQATT, SNEGSKA (reference sequence). This CDR3 region has 15 residues. J gave up 0 bases and V 5 bases, and 8 bases lay outside the gene matches. The same specimen was also included in a second study, on T cells expressing NK-cell markers.

Sequenced material: CD8+ T cells sorted from blood. The TCR was taken from a woman aged 18-35 years in good health. The rearrangement links TRBV20-1 to TRBJ2-3; 7 bases are shared with TRBD2. The CDR3 reads CSAPKGLTSTDTQYF. In DNA, the CDR3 is TGCAGTGCTCCTAAGGGACTAACTAGCACAGATACGCAGTATTTT.